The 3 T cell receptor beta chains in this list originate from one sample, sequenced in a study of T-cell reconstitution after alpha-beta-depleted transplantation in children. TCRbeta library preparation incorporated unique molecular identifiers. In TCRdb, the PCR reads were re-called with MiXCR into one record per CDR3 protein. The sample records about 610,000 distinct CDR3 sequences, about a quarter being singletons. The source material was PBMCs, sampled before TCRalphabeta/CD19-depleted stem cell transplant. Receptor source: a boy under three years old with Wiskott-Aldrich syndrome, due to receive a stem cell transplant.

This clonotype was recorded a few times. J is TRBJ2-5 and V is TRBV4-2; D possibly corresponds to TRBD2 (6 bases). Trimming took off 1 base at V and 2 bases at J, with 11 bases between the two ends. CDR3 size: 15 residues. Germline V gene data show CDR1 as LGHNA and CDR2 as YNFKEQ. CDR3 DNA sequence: TGTGCCAGCAGCCAAGGGGATAGCGGTCAAGAGACCCAGTACTTC. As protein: CASSQGDSGQETQYF.

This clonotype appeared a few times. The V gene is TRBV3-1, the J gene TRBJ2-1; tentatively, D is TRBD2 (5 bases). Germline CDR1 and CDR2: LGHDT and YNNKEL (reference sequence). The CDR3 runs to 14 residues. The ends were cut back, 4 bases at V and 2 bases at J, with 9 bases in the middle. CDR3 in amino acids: CASSLAPTYNEQFF. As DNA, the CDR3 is TGTGCCAGCAGCCTAGCGCCAACCTACAATGAGCAGTTCTTC.

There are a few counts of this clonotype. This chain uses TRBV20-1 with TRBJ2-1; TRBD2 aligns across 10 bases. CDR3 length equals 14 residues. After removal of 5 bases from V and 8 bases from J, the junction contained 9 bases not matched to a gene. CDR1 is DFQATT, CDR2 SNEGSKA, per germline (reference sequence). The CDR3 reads CSAGAGGPGDEQFF. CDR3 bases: TGCAGTGCTGGAGCGGGAGGGCCGGGGGATGAGCAGTTCTTC.